What follows are 32 T cell receptor beta chains derived from one specimen sequenced in a study of blood T cell repertoires in COVID-19. The repertoire was sequenced with immunoSEQ multiplex PCR; TCRdb's copy has only in-frame clones and lacks some. Of about 120,000 clones in the sample, over 75% were seen once. Material for sequencing was peripheral blood. The receptor set was obtained from a man aged 60 to 69 with acute or convalescent COVID-19.

The rearrangement uses TRBV9 and TRBJ2-2; TRBD1 matches at 9 bases. Germline V gene sequence: CDR1 SGDLS, CDR2 YYNGEE. The CDR3 is made up of 14 amino acids. V lost 3 bases, J lost 6 bases, and 3 bases stayed unmatched. This chain's CDR3 is CASSERTGAGELFF. CDR3 coding DNA: TGTGCCAGCAGCGAGAGGACAGGGGCCGGGGAGCTGTTTTTT.

This chain connects TRBV10-3 to TRBJ2-1; D might be TRBD2 (5 bases). Germline V gene data show CDR1 as ENHRY and CDR2 as SYGVKD. Trimming pared 2 bases from V and 0 bases from J, leaving 14 bases between. The CDR3 is 17 residues long. The CDR3 DNA reads TGTGCCATCAGTGAGACCGGACGGGGTAGCTCCTACAATGAGCAGTTCTTC. Amino acids: CAISETGRGSSYNEQFF.

The V and J genes are TRBV19 and TRBJ2-1, with TRBD2 matching over 14 bases. The V gene end was trimmed by 4 bases and the J gene end by 5 bases; junction bases not matched to a gene: 1. Germline CDR1 LNHDA, CDR2 SQIVND (reference sequence). The CDR3 is 15 amino acids. The CDR3 DNA reads TGTGCCAGTAGTACGACTAGCGGGGGGGACAATGAGCAGTTCTTC. Its translation: CASSTTSGGDNEQFF.

The chain combines TRBV7-2 with TRBJ2-7; perhaps TRBD2 as D (5 bases). Germline lookup yields CDR1 SGHTA and CDR2 FQGNSA. The CDR3 spans 14 residues. V lost 10 bases and J lost 7, with 23 bases in between. The CDR3 nucleotides are TGTGCCACCGCCCCAGCGGAGAGGCTAAGGGAGCAGTACTTC. Its protein is CATAPAERLREQYF. The full variable domain, completed using reference TRBV7-2 and TRBJ2-7, is GAGVSQSPSNKVTEKGKDVELRCDPISGHTALYWYRQSLGQGLEFLIYFQGNSAPDKSGLPSDRFSAERTGGSVSTLTIQRTQQEDSAVYLCATAPAERLREQYFGPGTRLTVT.

The chain joins TRBV6-5 to TRBJ1-5; D gene ambiguous. This CDR3 contains 15 residues. Germline V lookup: CDR1 MNHEY, CDR2 SVGAGI. V was pared by 6 bases and J by 3 bases, with 15 bases between. CDR3 loop: CASRVGGNFNQPQHF. The CDR3 DNA sequence: TGTGCCAGCAGAGTCGGAGGGAATTTCAATCAGCCCCAGCATTTT.

The CDR3 bases are TGTGCCACTGTAAAAAATAACTATGGCTACACCTTC. Encoded protein: CATVKNNYGYTF. The chain is built from TRBV19 and TRBJ1-2; D is unclear. V gave up 10 bases and J gave up 1 base, with 10 bases separating them. The V gene's germline CDR1 is LNHDA and CDR2 SQIVND (reference sequence). This CDR3 is built from 12 residues.

The chain is built from TRBV4-2 and TRBJ1-1, with D possibly matching TRBD1 (5 bases). Germline V gene sequence: CDR1 LGHNA, CDR2 YNFKEQ. The CDR3 totals 16 residues. Trimming took 1 base from V and 0 from J, leaving 12 bases between them. CDR3 region: CASSQGTGALNTEAFF. The DNA of the CDR3 is TGTGCCAGCAGCCAAGGCACAGGAGCTTTGAACACTGAAGCTTTCTTT.

Written as DNA, the CDR3 is TGTGCCAGCAGTCGGGATAAAGGGGGGCCCCAGCATTTT. Translating gives CASSRDKGGPQHF. V usage is TRBV6-5 and J usage is TRBJ1-5; tentatively, D is TRBD1 (6 bases). This CDR3 has 13 amino acids. V was clipped by 5 bases and J by 9 bases, with 14 bases between them. Germline lookup yields CDR1 MNHEY and CDR2 SVGAGI.

The chain has TRBV28 and TRBJ1-6; D is undetermined. Per germline, CDR1 MDHEN and CDR2 SYDVKM. The CDR3 has 17 residues. V lost 6 bases and J 7 bases, leaving 22 bases between the germline ends. Here the CDR3 reads CASRTSVGEARNSPLHF. CDR3 DNA sequence: TGTGCCAGCAGGACCTCCGTCGGGGAGGCAAGGAATTCACCCCTCCACTTT.

This chain joins TRBV6-2 or TRBV6-3 and TRBJ1-2; 9 nucleotides agree with TRBD1. Germline V CDR1 and CDR2: MNHEY, SVGEGT. V shed 5 bases and J 5 bases; nucleotides not matched to a gene: 3. The CDR3 loop spans 13 amino acids. The CDR3 DNA is TGTGCCAGCAGTGCCGGACAGGGGTATGGCTACACCTTC. Translating it yields CASSAGQGYGYTF.

For the CDR3, the DNA is TGTGCCAGCAGTACCCCTTGGACTGCAACTAATGAAAAACTGTTTTTT. Protein: CASSTPWTATNEKLFF. The chain carries TRBV28 and TRBJ1-4; no clear D. The CDR3 has 16 residues. The germline V and J ends were trimmed by 5 bases and 0 bases, with 13 bases remaining between them. CDR1 is MDHEN, CDR2 SYDVKM, per germline. The whole variable domain, filled in from reference TRBV28 and TRBJ1-4, reads DVKVTQSSRYLVKRTGEKVFLECVQDMDHENMFWYRQDPGLGLRLIYFSYDVKMKEKGDIPEGYSVSREKKERFSLILESASTNQTSMYLCASSTPWTATNEKLFFGSGTQLSVL.

The chain couples TRBV27 to TRBJ2-3; TRBD2 matches at 14 bases. V gave up 5 bases and J gave up 6 bases; unmatched junction bases: 7. Germline CDR1 reads MNHEY; CDR2 reads SMNVEV (reference sequence). CDR3 length: 16 amino acids. Here the CDR3 reads CASSTRTSGRWDTQYF. DNA for the CDR3: TGTGCCAGCAGTACCCGGACTAGCGGGAGGTGGGATACGCAGTATTTT.

A few counts support this clone. The chain carries TRBV4-3 and TRBJ2-1; D is possibly TRBD2 (6 bases). The CDR3 contains 17 residues. Germline CDR1 is LGHNA and CDR2 is YSLEER. Trimming pared 0 bases from V and 0 bases from J, leaving 12 bases between. This chain's CDR3 is CASSQDGAGNSYNEQFF. CDR3 bases: TGCGCCAGCAGCCAAGATGGTGCGGGAAACTCCTACAATGAGCAGTTCTTC.

The rearrangement links TRBV5-1 to TRBJ2-1; perhaps TRBD2 as D (5 bases). In germline, CDR1 is SGHRS, CDR2 YFSETQ. CDR3 length: 13 residues. V was cut by 1 base and J by 5 bases, with 7 bases left in between. The CDR3 loop is CASSLPGNNEQFF. The CDR3 nucleotides are TGCGCCAGCAGCTTGCCCGGGAACAATGAGCAGTTCTTC.

This clone was seen only once. This chain links TRBV18 with TRBJ1-2, with 8 bases matching TRBD1. After removal of 0 bases from V and 7 bases from J, the junction contained 10 bases not matched to a gene. The germline CDR1 and CDR2 sequences are KGHSH and LQKENI. The CDR3 runs 16 residues. The CDR3: CASSPPNPGGLAGYTF. DNA for the CDR3: TGTGCCAGCTCACCACCGAACCCAGGGGGCTTAGCTGGCTACACCTTC.

V and J are TRBV19 and TRBJ2-2, with 8 bases that match TRBD2. Germline CDR1 is LNHDA and CDR2 is SQIVND (reference sequence). The CDR3 contains 17 residues. The trim removed 6 bases at V and 0 bases at J, leaving 9 bases unmatched. CDR3 residues: CASSPGAGGPNTGELFF. CDR3 sequence (DNA): TGTGCCAGTAGCCCCGGGGCGGGAGGCCCGAACACCGGGGAGCTGTTTTTT.

The rearrangement joins TRBV10-2 to TRBJ2-3, with 7 bases identical to TRBD2. The CDR3 is 15 amino acids. V gave up 2 bases and J gave up 6 bases; unmatched junction bases: 8. Germline-derived CDR1 and CDR2 are WSHSY and SAAADI. The CDR3 loop reads CASSERAGDGDTQYF. In DNA, the CDR3 is TGCGCCAGCAGTGAGAGGGCGGGGGATGGGGATACGCAGTATTTT.

The chain is built from TRBV28 and TRBJ2-1; 7 nucleotides line up with TRBD2. After removal of 8 bases from V and 8 bases from J, the junction contained 15 bases not matched to a gene. Germline V gene sequence: CDR1 MDHEN, CDR2 SYDVKM. This CDR3 comprises 15 residues. In DNA, the CDR3 is TGTGCCAGCTTAACTCGGGGAGGGACTAAGTATGAGCAGTTCTTC. Amino acids: CASLTRGGTKYEQFF. The full variable domain, rest sourced from reference TRBV28 and TRBJ2-1, is DVKVTQSSRYLVKRTGEKVFLECVQDMDHENMFWYRQDPGLGLRLIYFSYDVKMKEKGDIPEGYSVSREKKERFSLILESASTNQTSMYLCASLTRGGTKYEQFFGPGTRLTVL.

This clone showed up just once. This sequence joins TRBV4-2 and TRBJ2-5, with unresolved D. V dropped 0 bases and J dropped 5 bases, with 10 bases sitting between them. Looked up from germline, CDR1 is LGHNA and CDR2 is YNFKEQ. The CDR3 has 14 residues. The CDR3: CASSQEPTAETQYF. The CDR3 nucleotides are TGTGCCAGCAGCCAAGAACCTACCGCGGAGACCCAGTACTTC.

J is TRBJ1-1 and V is TRBV11-1; 8 bases match TRBD1. Trimming cost V 5 bases and J 1 base; bases outside gene matches: 9. The CDR3 is 16 residues long. Germline assignment: CDR1 SGHAT and CDR2 FQDESV (reference sequence). The CDR3 loop is CASSVPGQDPNTEAFF. The CDR3, as DNA: TGTGCCAGCAGCGTACCGGGACAGGACCCGAACACTGAAGCTTTCTTT.

The chain has TRBV25-1 and TRBJ2-7; the D is unclear. CDR1 and CDR2 (germline): MGHDK, SYGVNS. Between the trimmed V and J ends, which lost 1 base and 4 bases, there was a span of 8 bases. The CDR3 is made up of 13 amino acids. CDR3 sequence: CASSEFGGYEQYF. In DNA, the CDR3 is TGTGCCAGCAGTGAATTCGGCGGTTACGAGCAGTACTTC.

This clone was observed a few times. The V call is TRBV19, the J call TRBJ2-6; D not resolved. The germline CDR1 and CDR2 sequences are LNHDA and SQIVND (reference sequence). Trimming cost V 5 bases and J 0 bases, with 5 bases left between them. This CDR3 spans 14 amino acids. CDR3 nucleotide sequence: TGTGCCAGTAGTGCCAGCTCTGGGGCCAACGTCCTGACTTTC. The encoded protein is CASSASSGANVLTF.

The gene calls are TRBV6-6 and TRBJ2-7, with 9 nucleotides matching TRBD1. Germline values: CDR1 MNHNY, CDR2 SVGAGI (reference sequence). The CDR3 is 13 amino acids. The V gene end was trimmed by 7 bases and the J gene end by 6 bases; junction bases not matched to a gene: 7. The CDR3 reads CASNRQGEGEQYF. In nucleotides, the CDR3 is TGTGCCAGCAATAGACAGGGGGAGGGCGAGCAGTACTTC.

The V gene is TRBV4-3, the J gene TRBJ2-1; 14 bases agree with TRBD2. V gave up 3 bases and J gave up 2 bases; unmatched junction bases: 9. The CDR3 has 19 residues. Per the germline V gene, CDR1 is LGHNA and CDR2 is YSLEER. The CDR3 region has the DNA TGCGCCAGCAGCCACTTCCCGGGACTAGCGGGGGAAGCCTACAATGAGCAGTTCTTC. It translates to CASSHFPGLAGEAYNEQFF.

The chain carries TRBV6-5 and TRBJ1-5; TRBD1 matches at 9 bases. Trimming removed 4 bases from V and 6 bases from J; junction bases left unmatched: 4. The length of the CDR3 is 14 residues. CDR1 and CDR2 (germline): MNHEY, SVGAGI. CDR3 sequence (DNA): TGTGCCAGCAGTTCGGGACAGGGTACTCAGCCCCAGCATTTT. Translating it yields CASSSGQGTQPQHF.

The chain uses TRBV9 and TRBJ1-3; D is undetermined. Germline loops: CDR1 SGDLS, CDR2 YYNGEE. V gave up 3 bases and J gave up 0 bases, with 10 bases separating them. The CDR3 extends over 15 amino acids. As DNA, the CDR3 is TGTGCCAGCAGCGGAGACGGGATCTCTGGAAACACCATATATTTT. Translation: CASSGDGISGNTIYF. Full variable domain (missing parts from reference TRBV9 and TRBJ1-3): DSGVTQTPKHLITATGQRVTLRCSPRSGDLSVYWYQQSLDQGLQFLIQYYNGEERAKGNILERFSAQQFPDLHSELNLSSLELGDSALYFCASSGDGISGNTIYFGEGSWLTVV.

The chain links TRBV2 to TRBJ1-4; 7 nucleotides align to TRBD1. Germline V CDR1 and CDR2: SNHLY, FYNNEI. This CDR3 comprises 15 residues. V shed 2 bases and J 4 bases; nucleotides not matched to a gene: 4. DNA for the CDR3: TGTGCCAGCAGTGAAAACACAGGGGTTAATGAAAAACTGTTTTTT. It specifies CASSENTGVNEKLFF.

The chain uses TRBV5-6 and TRBJ2-2; 11 positions match TRBD2. The trim removed 3 bases at V and 4 bases at J, leaving 5 bases unmatched. CDR1 SGHDT and CDR2 YYEEEE come from the germline V gene. The CDR3 totals 16 residues. This CDR3 reads CASSSLGTSGTGELFF. DNA of the CDR3: TGTGCCAGCAGCTCTCTGGGGACTAGCGGCACCGGGGAGCTGTTTTTT.

The chain links TRBV7-9 to TRBJ2-3, with a possible D match to TRBD2 (7 bases). The CDR3 totals 16 residues. Germline CDR1 and CDR2: SEHNR and FQNEAQ (reference sequence). V lost 6 bases to trimming and J lost 2 bases, with 18 bases between them. The CDR3 spells CASSGGGAIHTDTQYF. The CDR3 DNA sequence: TGTGCCAGCAGTGGAGGGGGGGCAATACACACAGATACGCAGTATTTT.

This chain joins TRBV6-1 and TRBJ2-1, with D possibly TRBD1 on 5 matching bases. This CDR3 comprises 16 residues. The V end was cut by 4 bases, the J end by 8 bases, with 21 bases between. The germline V gene has CDR1 MNHNS and CDR2 SASEGT. The DNA of the CDR3 is TGTGCCAGCAGTGCCACAGGTACCAAATCGATGGATGAGCAGTTCTTC. It translates to CASSATGTKSMDEQFF.

This clone was seen only a few times. The chain carries TRBV7-2 and TRBJ2-7, with 10 bases identical to TRBD2. The CDR3 runs 14 residues. J was trimmed by 5 bases and V by 5 bases; bases with no gene match: 6. Per the germline V gene, CDR1 is SGHTA and CDR2 is FQGNSA. CDR3 coding DNA: TGTGCCAGCAGCCCCAGGACTAGCGGCCACGAGCAGTACTTC. It codes for CASSPRTSGHEQYF.

This CDR3 is CASKRTSGIQETQYF. The DNA for the CDR3 is TGTGCCAGCAAACGTACTAGCGGGATACAAGAGACCCAGTACTTC. The rearrangement uses TRBV2 and TRBJ2-5; 10 bases map to TRBD2. Per the germline V gene, CDR1 is SNHLY and CDR2 is FYNNEI. The trim removed 7 bases at V and 2 bases at J, leaving 7 bases unmatched. The CDR3 spans 15 residues.